These 11 T cell receptor beta chains came from one sample sequenced in a study of beta chain features in type 1 diabetes. The study, taken as a whole, reports: Shorter TCRB CDR3s, moderately but significantly so, marked every one of the four CD4+ subsets in Type 1 diabetes patients.

Of the isolated RNA, all was reverse transcribed, and so the sequenced material was expressed TCRB transcripts. The repertoire was sequenced with immunoSEQ multiplex PCR; TCRdb's copy has only in-frame clones and lacks some. The table lists 600,000 to 700,000 clones, over 10% of them singletons. These receptors are not linked to any known antigen. Sequencing was done on a sample of naive CD4+ T cells from blood. The receptor set was obtained from a man aged 18-30 years with type 1 diabetes.

The chain links TRBV25-1 to TRBJ1-2; D unclear. The germline V gene has CDR1 MGHDK and CDR2 SYGVNS. This CDR3 region has 13 residues. V was cut by 3 bases and J by 0 bases, with 5 bases left in between. CDR3 sequence (DNA): TGTGCCAGCAGTGATAGGTCTAACTATGGCTACACCTTC. Its protein is CASSDRSNYGYTF.

This sequence joins TRBV15 and TRBJ1-2; D is perhaps TRBD1 (6 bases). Trimming left V 1 base short and J 3 bases short, with 9 bases between. The CDR3 spans 14 residues. Germline V lookup: CDR1 LNHNV, CDR2 YYDKDF (reference sequence). CDR3 coding DNA: TGTGCCACCAGCAGAGTTCCAGGGGACTATGGCTACACCTTC. This encodes CATSRVPGDYGYTF.

The chain employs TRBV5-1 and TRBJ2-5, with TRBD1 identical over 7 bases. Germline V CDR1 and CDR2: SGHRS, YFSETQ. Trimming removed 5 bases from V and 1 base from J; junction bases left unmatched: 5. The CDR3 spans 14 residues. CDR3 region: CASSGTAFQETQYF. Written as DNA, the CDR3 is TGCGCCAGCAGTGGGACAGCCTTCCAAGAGACCCAGTACTTC.

The chain has TRBV5-1 and TRBJ2-1, with a possible D match to TRBD1 (6 bases). Germline loops: CDR1 SGHRS, CDR2 YFSETQ. With 1 base removed from V and 6 bases from J, the gap between germline ends came to 8 bases. This CDR3 region has 13 residues. CDR3 loop: CASSLTGTNEQFF. In DNA form, the CDR3 reads TGCGCCAGCAGCTTGACAGGGACCAATGAGCAGTTCTTC.

This rearrangement joins TRBV7-9 to TRBJ2-7, with D hard to call. Germline V gene sequence: CDR1 SEHNR, CDR2 FQNEAQ (reference sequence). The CDR3 has 12 amino acids. V was cut by 4 bases and J by 7 bases, with 11 bases left in between. The CDR3 DNA is TGTGCCAGCAGCTCCAGACTCCAGGAGCAGTACTTC. Its protein product is CASSSRLQEQYF.

This clone was recorded a few times. The V call is TRBV6-4, the J call TRBJ1-2; 9 nucleotides agree with TRBD1. With V trimmed by 2 bases and J by 8 bases, 12 bases remained unmatched. From germline, CDR1 is MRHNA and CDR2 SNTAGT. The CDR3 is 16 residues long. DNA for the CDR3: TGTGCCAGCAGTGACCAGAGTTTGGGACAGGGTACAGGCTACACCTTC. Protein sequence: CASSDQSLGQGTGYTF.

The chain is built from TRBV7-9 and TRBJ2-1; tentatively, D is TRBD1 (6 bases). V was clipped by 8 bases and J by 3 bases, with 14 bases between them. The CDR3 totals 14 residues. Germline CDR1 reads SEHNR; CDR2 reads FQNEAQ (reference sequence). CDR3 sequence: CASHYGGNYNEQFF. Here the CDR3 DNA reads TGTGCCAGCCACTATGGGGGCAACTACAATGAGCAGTTCTTC. Full variable domain (missing parts from reference TRBV7-9 and TRBJ2-1): DTGVSQNPRHKITKRGQNVTFRCDPISEHNRLYWYRQTLGQGPEFLTYFQNEAQLEKSRLLSDRFSAERPKGSFSTLEIQRTEQGDSAMYLCASHYGGNYNEQFFGPGTRLTVL.

This clone was seen more than once but under ten times. The CDR3 here is CASSHPPSGGSYGYTF. The CDR3 DNA reads as TGCGCCAGCAGCCATCCCCCGAGCGGGGGGAGCTATGGCTACACCTTC. The chain couples TRBV4-1 to TRBJ1-2, with D possibly TRBD1 on 5 matching bases. The CDR3 loop spans 16 amino acids. Deletions cut 3 bases from V and 4 bases from J, with 18 bases between. Germline V CDR1 and CDR2: MGHRA, YSYEKL.

This clone turned up a few times. This rearrangement joins TRBV30 to TRBJ1-1, with D possibly matching TRBD1 (5 bases). From germline, CDR1 is GTSNPN and CDR2 SVGIG (reference sequence). Trimming pared 2 bases from V and 1 base from J, leaving 11 bases between. The CDR3 runs 14 residues. The CDR3 loop reads CAWSSTGANTEAFF. The CDR3 nucleotides are TGTGCCTGGAGTTCAACAGGAGCGAACACTGAAGCTTTCTTT.

The chain carries TRBV6-4 and TRBJ2-3; TRBD2 matches at 7 bases. The CDR3 runs to 14 residues. The germline V gene has CDR1 MRHNA and CDR2 SNTAGT. V gave up 9 bases and J gave up 0 bases; unmatched junction bases: 6. In DNA form, the CDR3 reads TGTGCCAGTGCGCGGGGGATTAGCACAGATACGCAGTATTTT. Its protein product is CASARGISTDTQYF.

This clone was seen a few times. The J gene is TRBJ2-5, the V gene TRBV6-5, with D perhaps TRBD1 (6 bases). Trimming took 2 bases from V and 0 from J, leaving 13 bases between them. This CDR3 has 16 residues. From germline, CDR1 is MNHEY and CDR2 SVGAGI. Here the CDR3 reads CASSYRQASYQETQYF. CDR3 DNA sequence: TGTGCCAGCAGTTACCGACAGGCCTCGTACCAAGAGACCCAGTACTTC.